Detailed here is one T cell receptor (beta chain). What it binds is unknown. The V and J ends lost 4 bases and 4 bases, in that order; junction bases with no gene match: 6. Germline V gives CDR1 SGHTA, CDR2 FQGTGA. The CDR3 has 15 amino acids. Participants comprised healthy donors of bone marrow. Both 60 Vbeta primers and 13 Jbeta primers went into the PCR. Sequencing used immunoSEQ multiplex PCR; TCRdb keeps in-frame clones, though not all of them. The sample shows around 85,000 clones, over 70% of them seen only once. This sample was included in a study of cytomegalovirus exposure and HLA in healthy donors. Notes on the study in general: Likely technical artifact: a cluster of highly shared sequence variants.

The chain uses TRBV7-3 and TRBJ2-2; 7 nucleotides agree with TRBD2. The TCR comes from a man over 45 in good health and CMV-seropositive. Sequencing was carried out using PBMCs. CDR3 in DNA: TGTGCCAGCAGCTACGATGCGGGAGCCACCGGGGAGCTGTTTTTT. Its protein is CASSYDAGATGELFF.